This T cell receptor (beta chain) came from a study of blood T cell repertoires in COVID-19 (dated by TCRdb to the early 2020s). In terms of the full investigation: Samples covering the acute and convalescent phases of COVID-19 were provided by collaborators in the United States, Italy and Spain. The repertoires were released in a freely available public database intended as a resource for research on the immune response to SARS-CoV-2. Samples came from the ongoing ImmuneRACE study (first 160 participants) plus 1,254 subjects from 6 global collaborators. The sample metadata nearly always contained a de-identified subject ID, COVID-19 status, age in years and sex. The material from the prospective study consisted of cDNA or gDNA derived from T cells, B-cell-depleted T cells, or PBMCs. The dataset comprised deeply sampled blood TCRbeta repertoires from subjects exposed to, actively infected with, or recovered from COVID-19. HLA class I and class II types, where available, came from metadata supplied by the sample provider rather than from assay-based typing. Paper-wide results and their limitations: The amount of clinical and demographic metadata varied by source and participant and was provided uncurated.

Collaborating institutions collected whole blood in K2EDTA tubes following their own protocols. Collaborator samples were shipped for TCRbeta analysis as frozen whole blood, isolated PBMCs, or DNA extracted from either sample type. The immunoSEQ Assay, a bias-controlled multiplex PCR, was used to amplify TCRbeta CDR3 regions from genomic DNA. The original pipeline was this. The number of nucleated cells in each sample was estimated from the amplification of reference gene primers within the assay. Sequence reads were collapsed and filtered to measure the absolute abundance of every unique TCRbeta CDR3 rearrangement. For each sample, productive Simpson clonality was calculated as the square root of Simpson's diversity index across productive rearrangements. TCRdb retrieved this table from immuneACCESS and kept in-frame rearrangements only. Not all clones are present; in checked studies, unresolved V genes account for under half, and no reason is known for the remainder. The V and J calls and clone size are taken from that table; D and trimming were inferred from the DNA. In this sample the table shows roughly 150,000 clones, roughly nine tenths of which occur a single time. The ten most abundant clones make up approximately 3% of the sample.

In regard to this clone: The antigen it binds to is not known. No much larger clone is present one base from it, and per-base qualities are unavailable.

CDR1 and CDR2 were assigned from the germline V gene as KGHDR and SFDVKD. Germline trimming amounts to 9 bases on V and 5 bases on J, with 12 as the count of junction bases outside the gene matches. CDR3 length: 16 amino acids, cysteine to phenylalanine. Just the 48-base CDR3 DNA is kept, in frame starting at base 1. Sequencing was performed on peripheral blood. The sequence is built from TRBV24-1 and TRBJ2-1; a stretch of 10 junction bases matches TRBD1. The receptor comes from a man aged 60 to 75 with acute or convalescent COVID-19. The CDR3 amino acid sequence is: CATHPGKGQGDNEQFF. The nucleotide sequence is TGTGCCACCCACCCTGGGAAAGGACAGGGGGACAATGAGCAGTTCTTC.